The 5 T cell receptor beta chains below come from one sample, sequenced in a study of cytomegalovirus exposure and HLA in healthy donors. It was with 60 Vbeta and 13 Jbeta primers that the PCR ran. Produced via immunoSEQ multiplex PCR; TCRdb's table is partial and in-frame only. The data hold around 200,000 clones, with under 85% observed a single time. The specimen sequenced was PBMCs. Receptors originate from a man aged 50 to 60 in good health and CMV-seronegative.

The chain couples TRBV4-1 to TRBJ1-2, with a possible D match to TRBD1 (6 bases). Looked up from germline, CDR1 is MGHRA and CDR2 is YSYEKL. The V gene lost 0 bases and the J gene lost 12 bases, with 14 bases spanning the gap. The CDR3 totals 13 residues. In DNA, the CDR3 is TGCGCCAGCAGCCAAGATCTAGAACAGGGCGACACCTTC. Residues: CASSQDLEQGDTF.

The genes are TRBV6-1 and TRBJ2-4; the match to TRBD1 covers 8 bases. The germline V gene encodes CDR1 MNHNS and CDR2 SASEGT. This CDR3 is 15 amino acids long. Trimming cost V 10 bases and J 8 bases; bases outside gene matches: 16. CDR3 coding DNA: TGTGCCACCCAAGGTTTCCGGGACAGGCCCCACATTCAGTACTTC. Protein sequence: CATQGFRDRPHIQYF.

The chain has TRBV11-1 and TRBJ1-2; tentatively, D is TRBD1 (5 bases). Trimming shortened V by 5 bases and J by 8 bases, and 18 bases separated the two germline ends. This CDR3 has 14 amino acids. Germline assignment: CDR1 SGHAT and CDR2 FQDESV (reference sequence). In DNA, the CDR3 is TGTGCCAGCAGCAGAACAGGTCCCCTGAGCGGCTACACCTTC. This translates into CASSRTGPLSGYTF.

The CDR3 region is CASSTGGSGAQYF. The CDR3, as DNA: TGTGCCAGCAGTACGGGGGGGTCGGGGGCCCAGTACTTC. The gene calls are TRBV2 and TRBJ2-5, with 8 positions matching TRBD2. The CDR3 contains 13 residues. Germline trimming cut 5 bases from V and 9 bases from J; bases unmatched to any gene: 8. From germline, CDR1 is SNHLY and CDR2 FYNNEI.

V usage is TRBV6-6 and J usage is TRBJ1-6; TRBD1 might be the D (6 bases). Trimming removed 5 bases at V and 10 bases at J, with 15 bases between. CDR3 size: 14 residues. Per germline, CDR1 MNHNY and CDR2 SVGAGI (reference sequence). CDR3 region: CASSRSGERSPLHF. CDR3 nucleotides: TGTGCCAGCAGTCGCTCAGGGGAGCGCTCACCCCTCCACTTT.